The 2 T cell receptor beta chains given below trace back to one sample, sequenced in a study of T cell clonotyping in hematopoietic cell transplantation. This table comes from immunoSEQ multiplex PCR, and its TCRdb copy is limited to in-frame clones, with some not included. This sample has fewer than 70,000 clones, with approximately 94% found just once. The material sequenced was peripheral blood mononuclear cells. These receptor sequences come from a man aged 45-65 years in good health. Some clones in this sample may be carry-over from other donors' samples.

The chain combines TRBV5-1 with TRBJ1-6, with TRBD1 as a possible D gene (6 bases). Trimming removed 4 bases from V and 10 bases from J, with 18 bases in between. The V gene's germline CDR1 is SGHRS and CDR2 YFSETQ. The CDR3 totals 15 residues. The CDR3 nucleotides are TGCGCCAGCAGCCACGAGGGGGGGGAAAGCTCACCCCTCCACTTT. Its translation: CASSHEGGESSPLHF.

The chain employs TRBV19 and TRBJ1-4, with D uncertain. The V end lost 3 bases, the J end lost 6 bases, and 8 bases lay between the germline ends. The CDR3 loop spans 13 amino acids. Germline-derived CDR1 and CDR2 are LNHDA and SQIVND (reference sequence). The CDR3 reads CASSILSDEKLFF. In DNA, the CDR3 is TGTGCCAGTAGTATCCTCTCTGATGAAAAACTGTTTTTT. Variable domain in full (rest from reference TRBV19 and TRBJ1-4): DGGITQSPKYLFRKEGQNVTLSCEQNLNHDAMYWYRQDPGQGLRLIYYSQIVNDFQKGDIAEGYSVSREKKESFPLTVTSAQKNPTAFYLCASSILSDEKLFFGSGTQLSVL.